Following are 21 T cell receptor beta chains from one sample sequenced in a study of T-cell reconstitution after alpha-beta-depleted transplantation in children. The library targeted TCRbeta and was prepared with unique molecular identifiers. One entry per CDR3 protein, called by TCRdb with MiXCR from the PCR reads. The repertoire includes about 500,000 distinct CDR3 sequences, approximately 30% of them detected once, and more than 2% sits in the top ten. The sample here was PBMCs from the stem cell graft donor, taken from the stem cell graft. These receptor sequences come from a human donor who donated a stem cell graft to a child with aplastic anemia.

This clonotype has a handful of counts. V is TRBV7-9 and J is TRBJ2-3, with D possibly TRBD2 on 5 matching bases. Germline CDR1 and CDR2: SEHNR and FQNEAQ (reference sequence). Trimming removed 5 bases at V and 5 bases at J, with 5 bases between. The CDR3 loop spans 11 amino acids. The CDR3 sequence: CASSEGDTQYF. CDR3 DNA: TGTGCCAGCAGCGAGGGAGATACGCAGTATTTT.

The chain joins TRBV27 to TRBJ2-2; possibly TRBD2 for D (5 bases). Trimming cost V 3 bases and J 6 bases, with 17 bases left between them. This CDR3 is built from 16 residues. From germline, CDR1 is MNHEY and CDR2 SMNVEV (reference sequence). The CDR3 loop is CASSFLGPQRAGELFF. The CDR3 DNA sequence: TGTGCCAGCAGTTTCCTAGGGCCCCAGAGGGCCGGGGAGCTGTTTTTT.

The chain is built from TRBV5-1 and TRBJ2-5; D may be TRBD2 (6 bases). From germline, CDR1 is SGHRS and CDR2 YFSETQ. The CDR3 totals 14 residues. V was clipped by 5 bases and J by 3 bases, with 14 bases between them. This chain's CDR3 is CASSAGRQKETQYF. Here the CDR3 DNA reads TGCGCCAGCAGTGCCGGGAGACAAAAAGAGACCCAGTACTTC.

The chain uses TRBV5-1 and TRBJ1-1; D might be TRBD1 (6 bases). V gave up 7 bases and J gave up 2 bases, with 12 bases separating them. Germline CDR1 is SGHRS and CDR2 is YFSETQ. This CDR3 is built from 13 residues. The CDR3 DNA is TGCGCCAGCTATGGACAGCCTAACACTGAAGCTTTCTTT. Translating it yields CASYGQPNTEAFF.

The genes are TRBV7-2 and TRBJ2-3; weak D call: TRBD2 (6 bases). Per germline, CDR1 SGHTA and CDR2 FQGNSA. Trimming pared 3 bases from V and 7 bases from J, leaving 14 bases between. This CDR3 comprises 14 residues. CDR3 sequence reads: CASSFISSGNTQYF. Written as DNA, the CDR3 is TGTGCCAGCAGCTTCATAAGTAGCGGAAATACGCAGTATTTT.

The gene calls are TRBV9 and TRBJ1-2; 8 nucleotides match TRBD1. The CDR3 covers 15 residues. J gave up 4 bases and V 3 bases, and 8 bases lay outside the gene matches. Per the germline V gene, CDR1 is SGDLS and CDR2 is YYNGEE. CDR3 in amino acids: CASSAAGTGTYGYTF. The CDR3 DNA sequence: TGTGCCAGCAGCGCCGCCGGGACAGGCACCTATGGCTACACCTTC.

This rearrangement joins TRBV6-1 to TRBJ1-5; TRBD1 matches 11 bases. Trimming removed 8 bases from V and 2 bases from J; junction bases left unmatched: 5. The germline CDR1 and CDR2 sequences are MNHNS and SASEGT. The CDR3 extends over 15 amino acids. The DNA of the CDR3 is TGTGCCAGCGGACAGGGGGCGAATGGCAATCAGCCCCAGCATTTT. Amino acids: CASGQGANGNQPQHF.

V usage is TRBV15 and J usage is TRBJ2-5; tentatively, D is TRBD2 (5 bases). Trimming removed 1 base from V and 5 bases from J, with 11 bases in between. The CDR3 sequence is 14 residues long. Germline-derived CDR1 and CDR2 are LNHNV and YYDKDF (reference sequence). Written as DNA, the CDR3 is TGTGCCACCAGCAGAGGGGGAGATCGCGAGACCCAGTACTTC. Its protein is CATSRGGDRETQYF. Complete variable domain (other parts from reference TRBV15 and TRBJ2-5): DAMVIQNPRYQVTQFGKPVTLSCSQTLNHNVMYWYQQKSSQAPKLLFHYYDKDFNNEADTPDNFQSRRPNTSFCFLDIRSPGLGDTAMYLCATSRGGDRETQYFGPGTRLLVL.

The sample holds a few counts of this clonotype. The chain is built from TRBV12-3 or TRBV12-4 and TRBJ2-4; tentative D call: TRBD1 (6 bases). This CDR3 is 18 amino acids long. The ends were cut back, 6 bases at V and 0 bases at J, with 21 bases in the middle. The CDR3 nucleotides are TGTGCCAGCAGCTCAAACAGGGCGACCATCGAAGCCAAAAACATTCAGTACTTC. This codes for CASSSNRATIEAKNIQYF.

The chain has TRBV29-1 and TRBJ2-5; TRBD2 agrees at 13 bases. The CDR3 extends over 14 amino acids. Per the germline V gene, CDR1 is SQVTM and CDR2 is ANQGSEA. J lost 5 bases, V lost 8 bases, and 8 bases had no gene match. This CDR3 is CSSRTSGSFETQYF. The CDR3 DNA follows: TGCAGCTCGCGGACTAGCGGGAGTTTCGAGACCCAGTACTTC.

V is TRBV11-2 and J is TRBJ1-4, with D tentatively TRBD1 (5 bases). Germline V gene sequence: CDR1 SGHAT, CDR2 FQNNGV. Trimming left V 2 bases short and J 8 bases short, with 15 bases between. The CDR3 is 15 amino acids. The CDR3 loop reads CASSLSRVRGEKLFF. The DNA of the CDR3 is TGTGCCAGCAGCTTAAGTCGGGTGAGGGGAGAAAAACTGTTTTTT. The full variable domain, rest sourced from reference TRBV11-2 and TRBJ1-4, is EAGVAQSPRYKIIEKRQSVAFWCNPISGHATLYWYQQILGQGPKLLIQFQNNGVVDDSQLPKDRFSAERLKGVDSTLKIQPAKLEDSAVYLCASSLSRVRGEKLFFGSGTQLSVL.

CDR3 protein: CASSLGLAEPGELFF. CDR3 in DNA: TGCGCCAGCAGCTTGGGACTAGCGGAGCCAGGGGAGCTGTTTTTT. The rearrangement links TRBV5-1 to TRBJ2-2, with 9 bases fitting TRBD2. Germline V gene sequence: CDR1 SGHRS, CDR2 YFSETQ. V shed 0 bases and J 8 bases; nucleotides not matched to a gene: 5. CDR3 length equals 15 residues.

The gene calls are TRBV4-3 and TRBJ2-1; D not resolved. This CDR3 has 14 residues. The germline V and J ends were trimmed by 4 bases and 10 bases, with 17 bases remaining between them. Germline V lookup: CDR1 LGHNA, CDR2 YSLEER. CDR3 protein: CASSLRTSLREQFF. The CDR3 DNA reads TGCGCCAGCAGCCTCAGAACGAGTCTAAGGGAGCAGTTCTTC.

The table lists this clonotype with a few counts. The chain carries TRBV10-3 and TRBJ1-2; D call uncertain. Germline V gene data show CDR1 as ENHRY and CDR2 as SYGVKD. V lost 1 base and J lost 5, with 5 bases in between. CDR3 length equals 12 residues. The CDR3 loop reads CAISEYRYGYTF. The CDR3 nucleotides are TGTGCCATCAGTGAGTACCGGTATGGCTACACCTTC.

This clonotype has a handful of counts. The gene calls are TRBV7-8 and TRBJ2-3, with D unclear. Trimming removed 1 base from V and 6 bases from J, with 14 bases in between. CDR1 and CDR2 (germline): SGHVS, FQNEAQ. The CDR3 length is 15 residues. The chain's CDR3 is CASSLVVPARDTQYF. DNA for the CDR3: TGTGCCAGCAGCTTAGTCGTCCCGGCAAGGGATACGCAGTATTTT. The complete variable domain, with remaining parts taken from reference TRBV7-8 and TRBJ2-3, reads GAGVSQSPRYKVAKRGQDVALRCDPISGHVSLFWYQQALGQGPEFLTYFQNEAQLDKSGLPSDRFFAERPEGSVSTLKIQRTQQEDSAVYLCASSLVVPARDTQYFGPGTRLTVL.

The chain is built from TRBV29-1 and TRBJ2-7; unclear D gene. The CDR3 is 11 residues long. Trimming removed 6 bases at V and 7 bases at J, with 13 bases between. The germline gives CDR1 SQVTM, CDR2 ANQGSEA. CDR3 nucleotide sequence: TGCAGCGTGCAGACTTTCTTGGAGCAGTACTTC. The encoded protein is CSVQTFLEQYF.

V and J are TRBV7-8 and TRBJ2-2; 13 bases are shared with TRBD2. The CDR3 totals 17 residues. Germline CDR1 and CDR2: SGHVS and FQNEAQ. V shed 6 bases, J shed 0 bases, and the junction held 4 bases outside the gene matches. The CDR3 region has the DNA TGTGCCAGCAGTTCCGGACTAGCGGGGGCGAACACCGGGGAGCTGTTTTTT. Its translation: CASSSGLAGANTGELFF.

Only one count was recorded for this clonotype. The chain joins TRBV19 to TRBJ1-6; D gene ambiguous. Germline lookup yields CDR1 LNHDA and CDR2 SQIVND (reference sequence). Trimming pared 1 base from V and 0 bases from J, leaving 13 bases between. CDR3 length: 18 residues. CDR3 sequence (DNA): TGTGCCAGTAGTATAGGTGGGAACCGCGGCTCCTATAATTCACCCCTCCACTTT. Amino acids: CASSIGGNRGSYNSPLHF. Complete variable domain (other parts from reference TRBV19 and TRBJ1-6): DGGITQSPKYLFRKEGQNVTLSCEQNLNHDAMYWYRQDPGQGLRLIYYSQIVNDFQKGDIAEGYSVSREKKESFPLTVTSAQKNPTAFYLCASSIGGNRGSYNSPLHFGNGTRLTVT.

This clonotype was counted between two and nine times. The rearrangement uses TRBV29-1 and TRBJ2-1, with D maybe TRBD2 (5 bases). The CDR3 length is 14 residues. CDR1 and CDR2 (germline): SQVTM, ANQGSEA. V gave up 8 bases and J gave up 8 bases, with 22 bases separating them. The CDR3 sequence is CSPLRAAFMDEQFF. The DNA for the CDR3 is TGCAGCCCCTTGAGGGCAGCCTTTATGGATGAGCAGTTCTTC.

CDR3 in amino acids: CSVGDGPGRETQYF. In DNA form, the CDR3 reads TGCAGCGTTGGGGACGGCCCGGGGAGAGAGACCCAGTACTTC. This sequence joins TRBV29-1 and TRBJ2-5; D could derive from TRBD1 or TRBD2 (5 bases each). CDR1 and CDR2 (germline): SQVTM, ANQGSEA. Trimming stripped 4 bases from V and 4 bases from J, with 16 bases between. The CDR3 loop spans 14 amino acids. Based on the CDR3 plus reference TRBV29-1 and TRBJ2-5, the full variable domain is SAVISQKPSRDICQRGTSLTIQCQVDSQVTMMFWYRQQPGQSLTLIATANQGSEATYESGFVIDKFPISRPNLTFSTLTVSNMSPEDSSIYLCSVGDGPGRETQYFGPGTRLLVL.

The chain joins TRBV20-1 to TRBJ1-1; TRBD1 aligns across 9 bases. Germline V gene sequence: CDR1 DFQATT, CDR2 SNEGSKA (reference sequence). The CDR3 totals 14 residues. V lost 6 bases, J lost 4 bases, and 9 bases stayed unmatched. This chain's CDR3 is CSAPSRQGGTEAFF. The CDR3 DNA is TGCAGTGCCCCGAGTAGACAGGGGGGCACTGAAGCTTTCTTT.